The next 27 T cell receptor beta chains were all read from a single sample in a study of PD-L1 blockade in urothelial cancer. Described time point: pretreatment peripheral blood. Only in-frame clones appear in the TCRdb table, and some are missing; sequencing was by immunoSEQ multiplex PCR. This sample has some 90,000 clones, with roughly nine tenths found just once. The sequencing used PBMCs, collected around atezolizumab (anti-PD-L1) treatment. These receptors all come from a woman over 75 with urothelial cancer.

The chain links TRBV29-1 to TRBJ1-1, with 7 bases aligning to TRBD1. V dropped 4 bases and J dropped 1; count of bases not matched to a gene: 6. Germline CDR1 is SQVTM and CDR2 is ANQGSEA. The CDR3 has 14 residues. This CDR3 reads CSVAAGTENTEAFF. The CDR3 DNA reads as TGCAGCGTTGCCGCCGGGACAGAGAACACTGAAGCTTTCTTT.

The CDR3 spells CASSSTGGADYGYTF. CDR3 in DNA: TGTGCCAGCAGTTCTACAGGGGGCGCGGACTATGGCTACACCTTC. V usage is TRBV27 and J usage is TRBJ1-2, with 9 bases matching TRBD1. Germline loops: CDR1 MNHEY, CDR2 SMNVEV (reference sequence). CDR3 length equals 15 residues. V lost 4 bases, J lost 3 bases, and 6 bases stayed unmatched.

The V and J genes are TRBV27 and TRBJ2-3; TRBD2 matches at 7 bases. Germline CDR1 and CDR2: MNHEY and SMNVEV (reference sequence). V lost 5 bases, J lost 6 bases, and 5 bases stayed unmatched. This CDR3 contains 13 residues. CDR3 sequence: CASSRDYVDTQYF. The CDR3 DNA sequence: TGTGCCAGCAGTCGGGACTATGTGGATACGCAGTATTTT.

The rearrangement joins TRBV19 to TRBJ2-5; 9 positions match TRBD1. CDR1 and CDR2 from the germline V gene are LNHDA and SQIVND (reference sequence). This CDR3 is 16 amino acids long. Trimming cost V 3 bases and J 5 bases; bases outside gene matches: 10. The CDR3 coding sequence is TGTGCCAGTAGTATCGGTTTGAGGGGACAGGGCGAGACCCAGTACTTC. As protein: CASSIGLRGQGETQYF.

This sequence joins TRBV10-3 and TRBJ2-7; 15 nucleotides line up with TRBD2. The germline V gene has CDR1 ENHRY and CDR2 SYGVKD. V was pared by 9 bases and J by 4 bases, with 1 base of the junction left unmatched. This CDR3 spans 13 amino acids. The CDR3 region has the DNA TGTGCCATAGGACTAGCGGGAGGGTACGAGCAGTACTTC. Translating it yields CAIGLAGGYEQYF.

This clone was seen only once. This chain links TRBV25-1 with TRBJ2-1; maybe TRBD2 (7 bases). Per germline, CDR1 MGHDK and CDR2 SYGVNS. V was clipped by 5 bases and J by 1 base, with 18 bases between them. This CDR3 is 17 amino acids long. The CDR3 coding sequence is TGTGCCAGCAGTTCGGGGGGCCTAGGGGGTTCCTACAATGAGCAGTTCTTC. It yields the protein CASSSGGLGGSYNEQFF.

This chain links TRBV5-4 with TRBJ2-4; 10 nucleotides line up with TRBD1. V gave up 4 bases and J gave up 0 bases; unmatched junction bases: 4. This CDR3 comprises 16 residues. From germline, CDR1 is SGHNT and CDR2 YYREEE (reference sequence). The CDR3 spells CASSTGQGIAKNIQYF. The DNA of the CDR3 is TGTGCCAGCAGCACGGGACAGGGGATAGCCAAAAACATTCAGTACTTC.

The V and J genes are TRBV11-2 and TRBJ2-6; D may be TRBD1 (6 bases). This CDR3 is 15 amino acids long. Trimming removed 8 bases from V and 0 bases from J, with 11 bases in between. The germline CDR1 and CDR2 sequences are SGHAT and FQNNGV. CDR3 nucleotide sequence: TGTGCCAGCGCGGAGGACAGCTCTGGGGCCAACGTCCTGACTTTC. Translated, it gives CASAEDSSGANVLTF.

The chain joins TRBV6-5 to TRBJ1-1; D is unresolved. Germline CDR1 is MNHEY and CDR2 is SVGAGI. The CDR3 is 11 residues long. V shed 3 bases and J shed 6 bases, with 5 bases lying between them. Written as DNA, the CDR3 is TGTGCCAGCAGTTATCTTGCTGAAGCTTTCTTT. Its protein is CASSYLAEAFF.

The chain links TRBV6-5 to TRBJ2-1, with 9 bases aligning to TRBD2. Germline CDR1 MNHEY, CDR2 SVGAGI. After removal of 8 bases from V and 12 bases from J, the junction contained 14 bases not matched to a gene. The CDR3 has 14 amino acids. This CDR3 is CASREGSGRGGQFF. Here the CDR3 DNA reads TGTGCCAGCCGAGAAGGTAGCGGGAGAGGGGGGCAGTTCTTC.

The J gene is TRBJ2-1, the V gene TRBV5-1; 11 bases agree with TRBD2. The J segment lost 4 bases and the V segment lost 4 bases, leaving 4 bases of the junction unmatched. The germline CDR1 and CDR2 sequences are SGHRS and YFSETQ. The CDR3 contains 15 residues. CDR3 residues: CASSETSGMYNEQFF. Written as DNA, the CDR3 is TGCGCCAGCAGCGAGACTAGCGGGATGTACAATGAGCAGTTCTTC.

The genes are TRBV5-1 and TRBJ2-6; D is unclear. CDR1 and CDR2 from the germline V gene are SGHRS and YFSETQ. The CDR3 spans 15 residues. Trimming stripped 4 bases from V and 0 bases from J, with 8 bases between. CDR3 bases: TGCGCCAGCAGCACCTCAGACTCTGGGGCCAACGTCCTGACTTTC. Its protein is CASSTSDSGANVLTF.

The rearrangement links TRBV9 to TRBJ2-1; D might be TRBD2 (6 bases). The CDR3 runs 14 residues. Trimming shortened V by 4 bases and J by 6 bases, and 14 bases separated the two germline ends. From germline, CDR1 is SGDLS and CDR2 YYNGEE. The CDR3 region is CASSPGGPLNEQFF. As DNA, the CDR3 is TGTGCCAGCAGCCCCGGGGGACCTCTCAATGAGCAGTTCTTC.

This chain uses TRBV7-2 with TRBJ2-2; 10 bases agree with TRBD2. There are 15 residues in the CDR3. Per the germline V gene, CDR1 is SGHTA and CDR2 is FQGNSA. V was clipped by 4 bases and J by 6 bases; unmatched bases: 5. The CDR3 protein is CASSSSGTSAGELFF. The CDR3 bases are TGTGCCAGCAGCTCCTCCGGGACTAGCGCCGGGGAGCTGTTTTTT. Full variable domain (missing parts from reference TRBV7-2 and TRBJ2-2): GAGVSQSPSNKVTEKGKDVELRCDPISGHTALYWYRQSLGQGLEFLIYFQGNSAPDKSGLPSDRFSAERTGGSVSTLTIQRTQQEDSAVYLCASSSSGTSAGELFFGEGSRLTVL.

J is TRBJ2-2 and V is TRBV30; TRBD2 matches at 14 bases. The trim removed 4 bases at V and 6 bases at J, leaving 4 bases unmatched. Germline CDR1 reads GTSNPN; CDR2 reads SVGIG (reference sequence). The CDR3 consists of 15 residues. CDR3 sequence: CAWNPGLAGAGELFF. The CDR3 region has the DNA TGTGCCTGGAACCCGGGACTAGCGGGAGCCGGGGAGCTGTTTTTT.

V and J are TRBV27 and TRBJ2-1, with 11 bases lining up with TRBD2. The CDR3 sequence is 15 residues long. In germline, CDR1 is MNHEY, CDR2 SMNVEV (reference sequence). V shed 3 bases and J 5 bases; nucleotides not matched to a gene: 3. CDR3 protein: CASSLGLADNNEQFF. CDR3 nucleotide sequence: TGTGCCAGCAGTTTGGGACTAGCGGACAACAATGAGCAGTTCTTC.

V and J are TRBV19 and TRBJ1-1; 8 positions match TRBD1. The CDR3 runs 15 residues. Germline trimming cut 5 bases from V and 1 base from J; bases unmatched to any gene: 6. Germline loops: CDR1 LNHDA, CDR2 SQIVND (reference sequence). The CDR3 protein is CASSADRVTNTEAFF. As DNA, the CDR3 is TGTGCCAGTAGTGCGGACAGGGTGACGAACACTGAAGCTTTCTTT.

The V and J genes are TRBV6-1 and TRBJ1-1; 7 positions match TRBD1. Germline lookup yields CDR1 MNHNS and CDR2 SASEGT. The CDR3 consists of 13 residues. Trimming removed 6 bases from V and 0 bases from J; junction bases left unmatched: 1. CDR3 nucleotide sequence: TGTGCCAGCAGAGGGACAGTGAACACTGAAGCTTTCTTT. Translated: CASRGTVNTEAFF.

The chain has TRBV28 and TRBJ2-1; 10 bases line up with TRBD2. The ends lost 5 bases at V and 6 bases at J; junction bases unmatched: 7. Germline assignment: CDR1 MDHEN and CDR2 SYDVKM. The CDR3 is made up of 15 amino acids. CDR3 region: CASSAPSGRRNEQFF. For the CDR3, the DNA is TGTGCCAGCAGTGCCCCTAGCGGGAGACGCAATGAGCAGTTCTTC.

J is TRBJ1-1 and V is TRBV27; 9 positions match TRBD1. Germline V gives CDR1 MNHEY, CDR2 SMNVEV (reference sequence). There are 16 residues in the CDR3. V shed 8 bases, J shed 6 bases, and the junction held 16 bases outside the gene matches. CDR3 DNA sequence: TGTGCCAGCCTTGGCGGGACAGGGAAATTGTTAGCTGAAGCTTTCTTT. Protein product: CASLGGTGKLLAEAFF.

In DNA, the CDR3 is TGTGCCAGCAGCTTACAAGCGGGCGGCCCCCAAGATACGCAGTATTTT. Protein: CASSLQAGGPQDTQYF. The chain has TRBV7-9 and TRBJ2-3, with D maybe TRBD2 (6 bases). Germline values: CDR1 SEHNR, CDR2 FQNEAQ (reference sequence). This CDR3 comprises 16 residues. Trimming took 2 bases from V and 5 from J, leaving 17 bases between them.

A word on this clone: The same CDR3 can be traced to other DNA sequences in this sample. The genes are TRBV5-1 and TRBJ2-5, with 10 bases identical to TRBD1. Per germline, CDR1 SGHRS and CDR2 YFSETQ. J was trimmed by 5 bases and V by 4 bases; bases with no gene match: 2. CDR3 length: 13 residues. CDR3 protein: CASSPGQGETQYF. The CDR3 region has the DNA TGCGCCAGCAGCCCGGGACAGGGGGAGACCCAGTACTTC.

V and J are TRBV15 and TRBJ1-5; unclear D gene. Trimming shortened V by 4 bases and J by 2 bases, and 12 bases separated the two germline ends. The V gene's germline CDR1 is LNHNV and CDR2 YYDKDF (reference sequence). The CDR3 loop spans 15 amino acids. The CDR3 region is CATSKAGLGNQPQHF. Written as DNA, the CDR3 is TGTGCCACCAGCAAGGCAGGCCTGGGCAATCAGCCCCAGCATTTT.

The V call is TRBV19, the J call TRBJ2-1, with TRBD2 identical over 13 bases. V lost 5 bases to trimming and J lost 4 bases; unmatched junction nucleotides: 5. The CDR3 spans 16 residues. Germline values: CDR1 LNHDA, CDR2 SQIVND (reference sequence). CDR3 residues: CASSRGTSGKYNEQFF. As DNA, the CDR3 is TGTGCCAGTAGTCGGGGGACTAGCGGGAAGTACAATGAGCAGTTCTTC. The variable domain in full, completed from reference TRBV19 and TRBJ2-1, reads DGGITQSPKYLFRKEGQNVTLSCEQNLNHDAMYWYRQDPGQGLRLIYYSQIVNDFQKGDIAEGYSVSREKKESFPLTVTSAQKNPTAFYLCASSRGTSGKYNEQFFGPGTRLTVL.

This rearrangement joins TRBV20-1 to TRBJ1-2; 7 bases agree with TRBD1. Trimming cost V 5 bases and J 6 bases; bases outside gene matches: 3. CDR1 DFQATT and CDR2 SNEGSKA come from the germline V gene (reference sequence). CDR3 length: 11 residues. The CDR3: CSAGQANGYTF. DNA of the CDR3: TGCAGTGCTGGACAGGCAAATGGCTACACCTTC.

This clone was observed a single time. This chain uses TRBV7-8 with TRBJ2-1; D remains ambiguous. The germline V gene encodes CDR1 SGHVS and CDR2 FQNEAQ. This CDR3 region has 15 residues. The V and J ends lost 6 bases and 5 bases respectively, with 17 bases between them. The CDR3: CASSSRWSPDNEQFF. Here the CDR3 DNA reads TGTGCCAGCAGTTCCCGGTGGAGCCCCGACAATGAGCAGTTCTTC.

The chain is built from TRBV19 and TRBJ2-7, with a weak D call TRBD1 (6 bases). The V gene's germline CDR1 is LNHDA and CDR2 SQIVND (reference sequence). The ends were cut back, 3 bases at V and 0 bases at J, with 9 bases in the middle. The CDR3 covers 14 residues. CDR3 coding DNA: TGTGCCAGTAGTATCAACAGGGTCTCCTACGAGCAGTACTTC. It encodes CASSINRVSYEQYF.